Each of the 3 T cell receptor beta chains below was sequenced from the same sample in a study of metastatic and nonmetastatic thyroid tumors. Among the patients, none had received any treatment before thyroid surgery. TCRdb used MiXCR to call clones anew from the PCR reads. The sample holds roughly 41,000 clones, 16% seen once. The sample consisted of blood. The source of these receptors is a female donor with papillary thyroid cancer or a benign thyroid nodule (not recorded which). Some clones in this sample may be carry-over from other donors' samples.

This clone came up many times. The rearrangement uses TRBV20-1 and TRBJ2-3; the D gene is possibly TRBD2 (6 bases). V was clipped by 1 base and J by 3 bases, with 17 bases between them. The length of the CDR3 is 16 residues. Germline CDR1 and CDR2: DFQATT and SNEGSKA (reference sequence). The chain's CDR3 is CSARVFGGSSTDTQYF. CDR3 coding DNA: TGCAGTGCTAGAGTATTTGGGGGGTCCTCGACAGATACGCAGTATTTT.

This clone was counted a few times. The chain links TRBV28 to TRBJ2-7, with a possible D match to TRBD2 (6 bases). V lost 3 bases and J 2 bases, leaving 8 bases between the germline ends. The CDR3 loop spans 13 amino acids. Germline CDR1 is MDHEN and CDR2 is SYDVKM. CDR3 nucleotide sequence: TGTGCCAGCAGTTTTGCGGGACCCTACGAGCAGTACTTC. Protein product: CASSFAGPYEQYF.

As for this clone: Being one base from a much bigger clone, this may be a read error. This chain's CDR3 is CASSPRWTISTDTQYF. DNA for the CDR3: TGTGCCAGCAGCCCTAGGTGGACCATTAGCACAGATACGCAGTATTTT. The chain joins TRBV6-1 to TRBJ2-3; D gene uncertain. Trimming pared 6 bases from V and 0 bases from J, leaving 16 bases between. The CDR3 length is 16 residues. Germline V gives CDR1 MNHNS, CDR2 SASEGT.